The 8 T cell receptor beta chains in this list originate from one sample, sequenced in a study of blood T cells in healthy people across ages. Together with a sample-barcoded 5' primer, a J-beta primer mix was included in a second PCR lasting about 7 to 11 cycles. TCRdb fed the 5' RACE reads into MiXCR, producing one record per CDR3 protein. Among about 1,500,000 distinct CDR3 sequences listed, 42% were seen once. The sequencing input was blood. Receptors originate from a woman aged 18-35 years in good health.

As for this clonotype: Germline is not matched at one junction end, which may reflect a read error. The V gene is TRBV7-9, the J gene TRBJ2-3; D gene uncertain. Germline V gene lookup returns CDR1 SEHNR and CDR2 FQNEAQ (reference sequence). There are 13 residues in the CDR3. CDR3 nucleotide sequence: TGTGCCAGCAGCGTAGCCTTCACAGATACGCAGTATTTT. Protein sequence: CASSVAFTDTQYF.

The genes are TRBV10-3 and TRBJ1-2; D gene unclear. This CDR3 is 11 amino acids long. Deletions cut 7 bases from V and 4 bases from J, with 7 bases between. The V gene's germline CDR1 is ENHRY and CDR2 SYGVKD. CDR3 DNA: TGTGCCATCAACCGGTCCTATGGCTACACCTTC. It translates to CAINRSYGYTF.

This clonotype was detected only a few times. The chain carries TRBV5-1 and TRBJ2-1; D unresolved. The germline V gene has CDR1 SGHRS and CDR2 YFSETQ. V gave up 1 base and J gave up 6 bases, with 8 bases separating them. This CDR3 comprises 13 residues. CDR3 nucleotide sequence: TGCGCCAGCAGCTTGTATACGGGCAATGAGCAGTTCTTC. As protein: CASSLYTGNEQFF.

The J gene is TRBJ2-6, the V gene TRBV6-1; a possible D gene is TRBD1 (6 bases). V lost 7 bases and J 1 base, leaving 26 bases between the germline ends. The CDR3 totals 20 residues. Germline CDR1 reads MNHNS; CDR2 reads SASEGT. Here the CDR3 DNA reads TGTGCCAGCAATAAAAGGGGGACCCCCTCGGTCAATTCTGGGGCCAACGTCCTGACTTTC. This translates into CASNKRGTPSVNSGANVLTF.

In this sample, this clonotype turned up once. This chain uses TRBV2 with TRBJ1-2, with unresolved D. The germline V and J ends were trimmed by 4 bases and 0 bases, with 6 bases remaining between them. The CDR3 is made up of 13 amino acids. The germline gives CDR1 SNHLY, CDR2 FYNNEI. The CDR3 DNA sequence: TGTGCCAGCAGTGTTAACGCTAACTATGGCTACACCTTC. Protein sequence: CASSVNANYGYTF. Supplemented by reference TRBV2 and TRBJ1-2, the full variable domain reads EPEVTQTPSHQVTQMGQEVILRCVPISNHLYFYWYRQILGQKVEFLVSFYNNEISEKSEIFDDQFSVERPDGSNFTLKIRSTKLEDSAMYFCASSVNANYGYTFGSGTRLTVV.

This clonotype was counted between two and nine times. CDR3 in amino acids: CASSLGGLPLHEQYF. DNA for the CDR3: TGTGCCAGCAGTTTGGGGGGACTTCCCCTCCACGAGCAGTACTTC. The rearrangement links TRBV28 to TRBJ2-7; D is perhaps TRBD2 (6 bases). V lost 3 bases to trimming and J lost 5 bases, with 17 bases between them. The CDR3 has 15 amino acids. The germline V gene has CDR1 MDHEN and CDR2 SYDVKM.

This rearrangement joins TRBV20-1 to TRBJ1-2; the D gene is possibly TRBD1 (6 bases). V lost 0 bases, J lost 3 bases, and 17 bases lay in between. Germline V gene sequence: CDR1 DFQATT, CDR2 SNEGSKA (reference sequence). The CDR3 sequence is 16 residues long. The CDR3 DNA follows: TGCAGTGCTAGAGAAAAGGGGAACAGGGCAGACTATGGCTACACCTTC. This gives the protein CSAREKGNRADYGYTF.

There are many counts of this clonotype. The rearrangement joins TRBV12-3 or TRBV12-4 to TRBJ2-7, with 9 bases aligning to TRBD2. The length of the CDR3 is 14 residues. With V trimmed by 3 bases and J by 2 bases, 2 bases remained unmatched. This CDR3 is CASSLASGAYEQYF. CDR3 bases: TGTGCCAGCAGTTTGGCTAGCGGGGCCTACGAGCAGTACTTC.